This entry lists 9 T cell receptor beta chains sequenced from one sample in a study of blood T cell repertoires in COVID-19 (TCRdb year 2020). Library preparation employed the immunoSEQ multiplex PCR assay. Entries here come from immuneACCESS through TCRdb and include only in-frame sequences with V and J called. Some clones fail to appear in such tables; in the studies checked, an unresolved V gene covers under half of the shortfall, and the cause of the remainder is unknown. The sample table holds hundreds of thousands of clones, of which 80% to 90% were seen once. The top ten clones comprise around 2.3% of the sample. The sample comprised peripheral blood. The source of these receptors is a woman aged 40 to 50 with active or convalescent COVID-19.

The rearrangement joins TRBV2 to TRBJ1-2; tentatively, D is TRBD1 (6 bases). Germline CDR1 is SNHLY and CDR2 is FYNNEI. Trimming stripped 4 bases from V and 4 bases from J, with 16 bases between. The CDR3 spans 15 residues. Here the CDR3 reads CASSAAQGPGYGYTF. CDR3 sequence (DNA): TGTGCCAGCAGTGCCGCACAGGGACCGGGCTATGGCTACACCTTC.

CDR3 region: CASSLAGQGSEKLFF. The CDR3 DNA reads TGTGCCAGCAGCTTAGCGGGACAGGGAAGTGAAAAACTGTTTTTT. The chain recombines TRBV7-2 with TRBJ1-4; TRBD1 agrees at 9 bases. With 0 bases clipped from V and 7 bases from J, the junction kept 3 bases outside the gene matches. The CDR3 contains 15 residues. The germline V gene encodes CDR1 SGHTA and CDR2 FQGNSA.

The chain has TRBV2 and TRBJ2-7; TRBD1 aligns across 9 bases. Germline CDR1 is SNHLY and CDR2 is FYNNEI. The CDR3 extends over 15 amino acids. V shed 6 bases, J shed 4 bases, and the junction held 10 bases outside the gene matches. The CDR3 nucleotides are TGTGCCAGCAGCCAGGGACAGGGAAATCGGTACGAGCAGTACTTC. Translated, it gives CASSQGQGNRYEQYF.

The chain uses TRBV11-2 and TRBJ1-6; D remains ambiguous. The CDR3 runs to 11 residues. V was cut by 7 bases and J by 7 bases, with 5 bases left in between. Looked up from germline, CDR1 is SGHAT and CDR2 is FQNNGV. This CDR3 reads CASTGNSPLHF. CDR3 DNA sequence: TGTGCCAGCACGGGAAATTCACCCCTCCACTTT.

The CDR3 spells CASQAGGGGGGYTF. The CDR3 nucleotides read TGTGCCAGTCAGGCTGGAGGCGGAGGCGGCGGCTACACCTTC. The gene calls are TRBV19 and TRBJ1-2; unclear D gene. V was clipped by 8 bases and J by 8 bases, with 21 bases between them. Germline assignment: CDR1 LNHDA and CDR2 SQIVND (reference sequence). The CDR3 extends over 14 amino acids.

This sequence joins TRBV2 and TRBJ1-4; maybe TRBD1 (6 bases). Per the germline V gene, CDR1 is SNHLY and CDR2 is FYNNEI. With 6 bases removed from V and 3 bases from J, the gap between germline ends came to 14 bases. The length of the CDR3 is 15 residues. In DNA, the CDR3 is TGTGCCAGCAGCCTTAAGACAGGCCCTAATGAAAAACTGTTTTTT. Its protein product is CASSLKTGPNEKLFF. Full variable domain (rest looked up from reference TRBV2 and TRBJ1-4): EPEVTQTPSHQVTQMGQEVILRCVPISNHLYFYWYRQILGQKVEFLVSFYNNEISEKSEIFDDQFSVERPDGSNFTLKIRSTKLEDSAMYFCASSLKTGPNEKLFFGSGTQLSVL.

This clone was detected only once. The chain is built from TRBV5-1 and TRBJ2-2; TRBD2 might be the D (10 bases). Germline V CDR1 and CDR2: SGHRS, YFSETQ. The length of the CDR3 is 20 residues. Trimming removed 5 bases at V and 1 base at J, with 27 bases between. Written as DNA, the CDR3 is TGCGCCAGCAGGAAGGGGACAGGGAGGGGACTAGCGAGGAACACCGGGGAGCTGTTTTTT. Protein sequence: CASRKGTGRGLARNTGELFF.

J is TRBJ2-1 and V is TRBV5-4; D is possibly TRBD2 (7 bases). Germline values: CDR1 SGHNT, CDR2 YYREEE (reference sequence). Trimming took 5 bases from V and 5 from J, leaving 20 bases between them. This CDR3 is built from 16 residues. The CDR3 loop is CASRGGEVLTNNEQFF. The CDR3 DNA reads as TGTGCCAGCAGAGGGGGGGAGGTGCTTACGAACAATGAGCAGTTCTTC.

The chain has TRBV11-3 and TRBJ2-1, with D possibly matching TRBD2 (5 bases). The germline V gene has CDR1 SGHNT and CDR2 YENEEA. This CDR3 is built from 15 residues. The V end lost 5 bases, the J end lost 9 bases, and 20 bases lay between the germline ends. The CDR3 here is CASSARGSMSPEQFF. The DNA of the CDR3 is TGTGCCAGCAGCGCCCGGGGTAGCATGTCCCCTGAGCAGTTCTTC.